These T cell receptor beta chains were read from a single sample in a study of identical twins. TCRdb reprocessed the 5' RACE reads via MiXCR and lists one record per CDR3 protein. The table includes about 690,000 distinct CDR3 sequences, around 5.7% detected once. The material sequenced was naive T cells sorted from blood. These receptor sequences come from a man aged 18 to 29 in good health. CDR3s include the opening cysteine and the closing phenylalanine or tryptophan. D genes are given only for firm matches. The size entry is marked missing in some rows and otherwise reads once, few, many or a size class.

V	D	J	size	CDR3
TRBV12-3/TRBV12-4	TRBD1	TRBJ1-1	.	CASQPLTGYTEAFF
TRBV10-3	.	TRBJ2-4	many	CAISPGNIQYF
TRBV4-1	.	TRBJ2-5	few	CASSQEGNPQETQYF
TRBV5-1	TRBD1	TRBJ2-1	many	CASSLTTGGNEQFF
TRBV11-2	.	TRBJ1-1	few	CASSAQGYTEAFF
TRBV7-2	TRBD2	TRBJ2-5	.	CASSYISGVRETQCF
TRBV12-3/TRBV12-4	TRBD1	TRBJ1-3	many	CASSPGQGAGNTIYF
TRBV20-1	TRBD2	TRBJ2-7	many	CSAPPSGRRNEQYF
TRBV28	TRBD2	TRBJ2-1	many	CASSGSSGRATRNEQFF
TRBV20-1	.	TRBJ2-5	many	CSARGDWEETQYF
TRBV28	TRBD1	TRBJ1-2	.	CASSPPGQGNRYTF
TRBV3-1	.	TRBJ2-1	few	CASRPDGANEQFF
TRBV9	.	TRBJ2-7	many	CASSVGEEVITYEQYF
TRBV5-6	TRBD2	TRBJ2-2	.	CASSVSGSANTGELFF
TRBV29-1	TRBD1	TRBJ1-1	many	CSVRDSEAFF
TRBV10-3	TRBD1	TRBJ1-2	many	CAISRGQGGMGGYTF
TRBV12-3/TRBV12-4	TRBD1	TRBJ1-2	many	CASSPVGTGDHGYTF
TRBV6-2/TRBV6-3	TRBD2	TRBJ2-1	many	CASSYSHPLAGEGYNEQFF
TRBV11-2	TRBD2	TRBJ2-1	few	CASSSGRIARGGPDEQFF
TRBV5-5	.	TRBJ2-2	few	CASTTDSIYTGELFF
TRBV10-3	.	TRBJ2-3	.	CAITNVQGSTDTQYF
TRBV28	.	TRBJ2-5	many	CASTLRTVETQYF
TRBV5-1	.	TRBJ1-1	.	CVRRGDDEAFF
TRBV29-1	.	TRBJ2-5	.	CSVFGGDTQYF
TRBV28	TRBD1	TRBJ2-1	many	CASSPRGQKFNEQFF
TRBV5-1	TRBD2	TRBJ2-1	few	CASSLAGGSSEQFF
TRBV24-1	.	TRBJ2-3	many	CATSELGTDTQYF
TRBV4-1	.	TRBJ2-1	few	CASSQDGGTPVSNEQFF
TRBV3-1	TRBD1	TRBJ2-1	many	CASSQATGLTGREQFF
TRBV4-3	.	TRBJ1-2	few	CASSQTRGGGPYGYTF
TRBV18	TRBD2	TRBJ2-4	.	CASSPPGTSKNIQYF
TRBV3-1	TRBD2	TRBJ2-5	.	CASSQGLAGGMETQYF
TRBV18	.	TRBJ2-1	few	CASSLSRQGRNEQFF
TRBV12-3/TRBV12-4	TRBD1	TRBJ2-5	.	CASSLVGQGKETQYF
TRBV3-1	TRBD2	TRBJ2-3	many	CASSQLGWTSGTDTQYF
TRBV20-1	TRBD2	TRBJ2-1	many	CSARGSTSGPSLDYNEQFF
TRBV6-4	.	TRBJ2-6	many	CASSDSGGSGANVLTF
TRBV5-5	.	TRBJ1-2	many	CASSFSHGNYGYTF
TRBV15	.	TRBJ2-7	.	CATGLPGPKYEQYF
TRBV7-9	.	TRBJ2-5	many	CASSPSRGTSPETQYF
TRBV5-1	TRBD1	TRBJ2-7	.	CASSILTGGGEQYF
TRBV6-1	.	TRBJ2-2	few	CASRGGHTGGELFF
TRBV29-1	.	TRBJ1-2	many	CSVRSNQRNYGYTF
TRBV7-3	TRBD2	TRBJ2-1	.	CASSPQAGEHEQFF
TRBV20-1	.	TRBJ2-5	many	CSAKWIEETQYF
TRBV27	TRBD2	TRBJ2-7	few	CATSLASGNYEQYF
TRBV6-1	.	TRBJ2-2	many	CASSLNREVNTGELFF
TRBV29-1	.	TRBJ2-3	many	CSVVWWYYDTDTQYF
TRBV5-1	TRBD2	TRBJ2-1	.	CASSFSREGQGEQFF
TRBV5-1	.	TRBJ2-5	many	CASTRGEFGETQYF
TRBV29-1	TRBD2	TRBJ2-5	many	CSVQGLAWETQYF
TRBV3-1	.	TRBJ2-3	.	CASSQVGGRFSTDTQYF